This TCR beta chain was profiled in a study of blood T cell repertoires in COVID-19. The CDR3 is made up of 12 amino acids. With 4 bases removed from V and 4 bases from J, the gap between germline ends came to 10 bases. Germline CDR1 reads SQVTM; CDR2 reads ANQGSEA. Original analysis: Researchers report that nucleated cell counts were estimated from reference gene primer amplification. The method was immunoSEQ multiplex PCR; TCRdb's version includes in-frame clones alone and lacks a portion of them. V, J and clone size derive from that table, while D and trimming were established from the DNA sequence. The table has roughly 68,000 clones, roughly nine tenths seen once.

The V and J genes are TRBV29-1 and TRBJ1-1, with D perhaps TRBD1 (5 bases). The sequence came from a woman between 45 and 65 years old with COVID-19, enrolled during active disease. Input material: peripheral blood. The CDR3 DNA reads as TGCAGCGTTGGGCAGGGCCTCACTGAAGCTTTCTTT. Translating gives CSVGQGLTEAFF.